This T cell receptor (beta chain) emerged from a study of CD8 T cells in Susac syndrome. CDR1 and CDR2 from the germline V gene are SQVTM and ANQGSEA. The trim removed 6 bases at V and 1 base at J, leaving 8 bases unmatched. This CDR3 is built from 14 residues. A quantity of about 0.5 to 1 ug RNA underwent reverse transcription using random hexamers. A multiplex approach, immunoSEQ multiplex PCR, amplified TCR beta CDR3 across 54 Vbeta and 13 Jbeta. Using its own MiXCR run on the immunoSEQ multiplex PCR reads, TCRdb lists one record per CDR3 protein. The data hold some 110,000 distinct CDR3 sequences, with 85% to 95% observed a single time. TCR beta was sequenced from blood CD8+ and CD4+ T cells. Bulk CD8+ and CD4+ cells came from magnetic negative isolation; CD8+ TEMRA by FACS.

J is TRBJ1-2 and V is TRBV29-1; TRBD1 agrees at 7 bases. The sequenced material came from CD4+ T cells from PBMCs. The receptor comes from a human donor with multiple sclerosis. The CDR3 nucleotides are TGCAGCGTGGCAGGGGGGGCTTTTAACTATGGCTACACCTTC. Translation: CSVAGGAFNYGYTF.